This entry features one T cell receptor (beta chain) sequence. This sample was included in a study of T cell changes during pregnancy in multiple sclerosis. Data came from immunoSEQ multiplex PCR; TCRdb stores just in-frame clones and leaves some out. The repertoire holds 55,000 to 70,000 clones, with almost 95% as singletons. Trimming pared 8 bases from V and 8 bases from J, leaving 18 bases between. The germline gives CDR1 MNHEY, CDR2 SVGAGI. This CDR3 is 13 amino acids long. The material sequenced was CD8+ T cells from peripheral blood mononuclear cells, taken in the third trimester of pregnancy. This clonotype was sampled from a female donor in good health, enrolled as a control in a pregnancy study. The V and J genes are TRBV6-5 and TRBJ1-2; possible D gene TRBD1, 5 bases. The CDR3 DNA is TGTGCCAGCGGGCCTTTTATAGGGGAAGGCTACACCTTC. Translation gives CASGPFIGEGYTF.